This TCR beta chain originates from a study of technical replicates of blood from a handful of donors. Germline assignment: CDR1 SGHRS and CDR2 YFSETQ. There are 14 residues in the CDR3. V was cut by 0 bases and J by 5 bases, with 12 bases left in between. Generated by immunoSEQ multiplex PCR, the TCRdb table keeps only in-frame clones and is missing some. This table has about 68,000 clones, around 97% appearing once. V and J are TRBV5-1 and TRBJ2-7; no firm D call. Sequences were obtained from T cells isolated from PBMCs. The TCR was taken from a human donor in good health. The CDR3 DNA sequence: TGCGCCAGCAGCTTGGTAGCCGGCGTGAACGAGCAGTACTTC. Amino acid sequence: CASSLVAGVNEQYF.